This is a list of T cell receptor beta chains from one sample in a study of OX40 agonist ivuxolimab in advanced cancers. Only in-frame clones appear in the TCRdb table, and some are missing; sequencing was by immunoSEQ multiplex PCR. Of tens of thousands of clones listed, around 77% are singletons. The material sequenced was CD4+ or CD8+ T cells sorted from blood, taken in a trial of the OX40 agonist ivuxolimab. All receptors come from an adult with an advanced solid tumor such as melanoma, head and neck, liver or kidney cancer. Each CDR3 is given with its conserved first and last residue. The D gene is left open where the match is weak. Only some rows state a clone size, as once, few, many or a class for expanded clones.

size: -; J: TRBJ2-1; length: 12; D: TRBD2; V: TRBV5-8; CDR3: CASSFSRLAGFF
size: -; J: TRBJ2-5; length: 13; D: -; V: TRBV2; CDR3: CASSEGLRETQYF
size: -; J: TRBJ2-7; length: 13; D: -; V: TRBV7-2; CDR3: CASSLAYKGEQYF
size: -; J: TRBJ2-1; length: 16; D: TRBD2; V: TRBV9; CDR3: CASSRQRGKRDNEQFF
size: -; J: TRBJ2-1; length: 13; D: -; V: TRBV27; CDR3: CASSFRTYNEQFF
size: -; J: TRBJ2-3; length: 15; D: -; V: TRBV19; CDR3: CASSQVYSSTDTQYF
size: -; J: TRBJ2-3; length: 18; D: TRBD2; V: TRBV5-1; CDR3: CASSSPPGSGGPTDTQYF
size: few; J: TRBJ1-3; length: 13; D: -; V: TRBV14; CDR3: CASSHLSGNTIYF
size: -; J: TRBJ2-5; length: 15; D: TRBD2; V: TRBV11-2; CDR3: CASSLNRGGQETQYF
size: -; J: TRBJ2-5; length: 12; D: -; V: TRBV5-6; CDR3: CASSLARETQYF
size: -; J: TRBJ1-5; length: 16; D: -; V: TRBV7-9; CDR3: CASSLIGASSNQPQHF
size: -; J: TRBJ1-5; length: 15; D: -; V: TRBV15; CDR3: CATSRARNRDQPQHF
size: -; J: TRBJ1-6; length: 16; D: -; V: TRBV7-2; CDR3: CASRVGATYSNSPLHF
size: -; J: TRBJ1-2; length: 19; D: -; V: TRBV4-3; CDR3: CASSQDYFAGSGLNYGYTF
size: -; J: TRBJ1-5; length: 15; D: TRBD1; V: TRBV7-8; CDR3: CASSTRQGGNQPQHF
size: -; J: TRBJ2-1; length: 16; D: TRBD2; V: TRBV4-1; CDR3: CASSQDPSGRRNEQFF
size: -; J: TRBJ1-1; length: 14; D: -; V: TRBV5-1; CDR3: CASSLAARVSEAFF
size: -; J: TRBJ1-5; length: 14; D: TRBD1; V: TRBV7-8; CDR3: CASSRDRGDQPQHF
size: -; J: TRBJ1-5; length: 13; D: -; V: TRBV2; CDR3: CASSVEGNQPQHF
size: -; J: TRBJ2-1; length: 14; D: TRBD2; V: TRBV6-1; CDR3: CASRTSGRAGEQFF
size: -; J: TRBJ1-5; length: 15; D: TRBD1; V: TRBV5-1; CDR3: CASSTTGKRDQPQHF
size: -; J: TRBJ1-1; length: 15; D: -; V: TRBV6-5; CDR3: CASSYSTRGNTEAFF
size: -; J: TRBJ2-5; length: 13; D: -; V: TRBV6-6; CDR3: CASRLRGGETQYF
size: -; J: TRBJ2-7; length: 17; D: TRBD1; V: TRBV9; CDR3: CASSPSWGTANPLEQYF
size: -; J: TRBJ2-7; length: 14; D: TRBD1; V: TRBV4-1; CDR3: CASSQDHSKGQKYF